A single T cell receptor beta chain is shown here with its context. The data derive from a study of OX40 agonist ivuxolimab in advanced cancers. As for the study in general: Age averaged around 60 years (range about 20 to 80), and less than 85% were male.

Clones were read by immunoSEQ multiplex PCR, and TCRdb kept only the in-frame ones, dropping some. Of fewer than 70,000 clones listed, around nine tenths are singletons. The CDR3 consists of 13 residues. Germline-derived CDR1 and CDR2 are KGHSH and LQKENI. V lost 3 bases and J 8 bases, leaving 13 bases between the germline ends. The sequences come from CD4+ or CD8+ T cells sorted from blood, collected in a trial of the OX40 agonist ivuxolimab. The receptor was derived from an adult with an advanced solid tumor such as melanoma, head and neck, liver or kidney cancer. This chain joins TRBV18 and TRBJ1-2; D remains unclear. In DNA form, the CDR3 reads TGTGCCAGCTCACCGGACGGGCTACGAGGCTACACCTTC. This translates into CASSPDGLRGYTF.